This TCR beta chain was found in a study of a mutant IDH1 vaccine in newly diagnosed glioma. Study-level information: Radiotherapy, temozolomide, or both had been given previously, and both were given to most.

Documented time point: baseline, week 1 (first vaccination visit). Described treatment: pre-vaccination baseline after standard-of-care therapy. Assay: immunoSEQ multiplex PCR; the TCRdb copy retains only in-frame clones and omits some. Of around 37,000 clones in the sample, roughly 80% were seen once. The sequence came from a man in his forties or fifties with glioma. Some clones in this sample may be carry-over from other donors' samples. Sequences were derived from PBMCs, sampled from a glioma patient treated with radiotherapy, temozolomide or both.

The DNA for the CDR3 is TGTGCCATCAGTGGCGAGGACAGCACAGATACGCAGTATTTT. Its translation is CAISGEDSTDTQYF. The chain joins TRBV10-3 to TRBJ2-3; no firm D call. CDR1 is ENHRY and CDR2 is SYGVKD in the germline V gene. The CDR3 covers 14 residues. V was cut by 4 bases and J by 0 bases, with 8 bases left in between.